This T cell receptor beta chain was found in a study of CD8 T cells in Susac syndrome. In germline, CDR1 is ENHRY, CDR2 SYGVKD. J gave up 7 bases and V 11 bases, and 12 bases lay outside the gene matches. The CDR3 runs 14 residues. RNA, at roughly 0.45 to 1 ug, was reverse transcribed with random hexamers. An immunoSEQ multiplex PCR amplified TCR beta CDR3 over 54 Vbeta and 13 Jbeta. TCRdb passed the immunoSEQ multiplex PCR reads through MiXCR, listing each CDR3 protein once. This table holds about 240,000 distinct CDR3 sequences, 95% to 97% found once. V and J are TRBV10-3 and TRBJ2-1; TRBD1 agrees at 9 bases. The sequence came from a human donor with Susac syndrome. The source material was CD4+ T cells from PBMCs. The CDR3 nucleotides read TGTGCCTCCCAAACAGGGGGCAAAATAAATGAGCAGTTCTTC. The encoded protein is CASQTGGKINEQFF.